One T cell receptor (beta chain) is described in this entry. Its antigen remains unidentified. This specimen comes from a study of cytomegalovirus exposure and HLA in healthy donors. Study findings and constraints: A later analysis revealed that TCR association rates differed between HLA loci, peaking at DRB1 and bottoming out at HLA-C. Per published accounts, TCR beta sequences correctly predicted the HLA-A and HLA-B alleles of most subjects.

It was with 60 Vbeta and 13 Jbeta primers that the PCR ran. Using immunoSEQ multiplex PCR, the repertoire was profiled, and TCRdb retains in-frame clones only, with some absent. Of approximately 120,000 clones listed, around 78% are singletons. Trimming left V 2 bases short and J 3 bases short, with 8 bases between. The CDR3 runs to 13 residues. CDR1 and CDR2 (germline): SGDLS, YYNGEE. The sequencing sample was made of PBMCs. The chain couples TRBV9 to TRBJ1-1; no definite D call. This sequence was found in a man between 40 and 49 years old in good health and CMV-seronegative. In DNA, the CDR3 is TGTGCCAGCAGCGTCAACAGTTACACTGAAGCTTTCTTT. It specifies CASSVNSYTEAFF.